One and the same sample provided the 19 T cell receptor beta chains below, sequenced in a study of Graves' ophthalmopathy and Graves' hyperthyroidism. The TCR beta CDR3 regions underwent amplification from RNA transcripts. Following a first-round RT-PCR that used HTBI primers, a second-round multiplex PCR was carried out. From the multiplex PCR reads, TCRdb called clonotypes with MiXCR, one entry per CDR3 protein. The data show 620,000 or so distinct CDR3 sequences, 20% to 25% seen once. Sequenced material: peripheral blood. These receptors were collected from a woman aged 18-30 years with stable Graves' hyperthyroidism. Some clones in this sample may be carry-over from other donors' samples.

This clonotype appeared a few times. The CDR3 spells CAWRLTGTSGIETQYF. The CDR3 DNA is TGTGCCTGGAGGCTGACCGGGACTAGCGGCATAGAGACCCAGTACTTC. The J gene is TRBJ2-5, the V gene TRBV30; 11 bases are a match to TRBD2. The trim removed 3 bases at V and 4 bases at J, leaving 10 bases unmatched. This CDR3 comprises 16 residues. CDR1 is GTSNPN and CDR2 is SVGIG in the germline V gene (reference sequence).

This clonotype occurred many times. This chain connects TRBV12-3 or TRBV12-4 to TRBJ1-3, with 7 bases matching TRBD1. V was pared by 6 bases and J by 2 bases, with 7 bases of the junction left unmatched. The CDR3 has 15 residues. CDR3 loop: CASRYPQGAGNTIYF. CDR3 coding DNA: TGTGCCAGCAGATATCCTCAGGGGGCTGGAAACACCATATATTTT.

This chain uses TRBV30 with TRBJ1-3; tentative D call: TRBD1 (5 bases). The V gene's germline CDR1 is GTSNPN and CDR2 SVGIG (reference sequence). V lost 2 bases to trimming and J lost 4 bases, with 9 bases between them. The CDR3 contains 13 residues. CDR3 in amino acids: CAWSSQGGNTIYF. The CDR3 bases are TGTGCCTGGAGTTCCCAGGGCGGAAACACCATATATTTT.

This clonotype has at least ten counts. The chain carries TRBV27 and TRBJ1-2; D remains unclear. CDR1 MNHEY and CDR2 SMNVEV come from the germline V gene (reference sequence). V shed 0 bases and J shed 5 bases, with 7 bases lying between them. The CDR3 loop spans 13 amino acids. The CDR3 coding sequence is TGTGCCAGCAGTTTATCGCAAAGTTATGGCTACACCTTC. It codes for CASSLSQSYGYTF.

This clonotype has a count of ten or more. The CDR3 bases are TGTGCCAGCTCTTACGGGGACGGTTCCGAGCAGTACTTC. Its translation: CASSYGDGSEQYF. V is TRBV5-6 and J is TRBJ2-7, with D perhaps TRBD1 or TRBD2 (5 bases each). Germline V lookup: CDR1 SGHDT, CDR2 YYEEEE. This CDR3 is built from 13 residues. V shed 7 bases and J shed 6 bases, with 17 bases lying between them.

There are many counts of this clonotype. The genes are TRBV28 and TRBJ2-2, with 13 bases identical to TRBD2. The germline gives CDR1 MDHEN, CDR2 SYDVKM. The V and J ends lost 6 bases and 9 bases, in that order; junction bases with no gene match: 7. This CDR3 comprises 15 residues. As DNA, the CDR3 is TGTGCCAGCAGATCCGGACTAGCGGGAGTCCGGGAGCTGTTTTTT. Amino acid sequence: CASRSGLAGVRELFF.

The chain recombines TRBV27 with TRBJ2-7, with TRBD2 matching 7 bases. This CDR3 has 15 amino acids. Germline V gene lookup returns CDR1 MNHEY and CDR2 SMNVEV (reference sequence). V trimming: 6 bases; J trimming: 7 bases; junction bases outside the gene matches: 15. The CDR3 DNA follows: TGTGCCAGCAGCCCAAGGGGAGGGTCCGGGGGGGAGCAGTACTTC. The encoded protein is CASSPRGGSGGEQYF.

This clonotype was observed many times. V is TRBV5-1 and J is TRBJ1-1, with TRBD1 identical over 8 bases. V was pared by 4 bases and J by 1 base, with 6 bases of the junction left unmatched. CDR3 size: 15 residues. The V gene's germline CDR1 is SGHRS and CDR2 YFSETQ. DNA for the CDR3: TGCGCCAGCAGCCTCGGGACAGGCTCGAACACTGAAGCTTTCTTT. This gives the protein CASSLGTGSNTEAFF.

This clonotype occurred many times. The V gene is TRBV12-3 or TRBV12-4, the J gene TRBJ1-1; D uncertain. The CDR3 has 15 amino acids. V shed 7 bases and J shed 5 bases, with 20 bases lying between them. The CDR3 loop reads CASIVGGEFGTEAFF. The CDR3 DNA sequence: TGTGCCAGCATCGTCGGTGGGGAATTTGGAACTGAAGCTTTCTTT.

This clonotype appeared many times. The rearrangement joins TRBV5-6 to TRBJ2-7; TRBD1 matches 9 bases. CDR3 length equals 14 residues. The trim removed 7 bases at V and 4 bases at J, leaving 9 bases unmatched. CDR1 SGHDT and CDR2 YYEEEE come from the germline V gene. In DNA form, the CDR3 reads TGTGCCAGCTTGGACAGGGGAATTAGGTACGAGCAGTACTTC. The encoded protein is CASLDRGIRYEQYF.

The V and J genes are TRBV12-3 or TRBV12-4 and TRBJ1-2, with TRBD1 matching 7 bases. The ends lost 5 bases at V and 8 bases at J; junction bases unmatched: 5. The CDR3 is 12 amino acids. The CDR3, as DNA: TGTGCCAGCAGTGAGGGGGCCTCGGGCTACACCTTC. Its protein is CASSEGASGYTF.

Many counts were recorded for this clonotype. This rearrangement joins TRBV2 to TRBJ2-2, with TRBD2 matching over 12 bases. There are 15 residues in the CDR3. V shed 2 bases, J shed 8 bases, and the junction held 3 bases outside the gene matches. CDR1 and CDR2 (germline): SNHLY, FYNNEI. The CDR3 nucleotides read TGTGCCAGCAGTGAAAGGACTAGCGGGGAGGGGGAGCTGTTTTTT. It encodes CASSERTSGEGELFF.

The sample holds a few counts of this clonotype. The chain employs TRBV9 and TRBJ2-7; 8 bases are a match to TRBD1. Per germline, CDR1 SGDLS and CDR2 YYNGEE. The trim removed 0 bases at V and 6 bases at J, leaving 14 bases unmatched. This CDR3 spans 17 amino acids. For the CDR3, the DNA is TGTGCCAGCAGCGTAGGACCTGGCGACAGGGGTGAGGGCGAGCAGTACTTC. It specifies CASSVGPGDRGEGEQYF.

This clonotype was seen a few times. This chain links TRBV11-2 with TRBJ1-1, with TRBD1 matching 7 bases. Germline CDR1 is SGHAT and CDR2 is FQNNGV. Trimming at V came to 8 bases and at J to 11 bases, leaving 11 bases not matched to a gene. The CDR3 is 12 residues long. The CDR3 bases are TGTGCCAGCGGATACAGGGGCGACGGGGCTTTCTTT. It translates to CASGYRGDGAFF.

In this sample, this clonotype turned up many times. The chain uses TRBV12-3 or TRBV12-4 and TRBJ2-7; D gene unclear. This CDR3 has 11 amino acids. Trimming removed 3 bases from V and 4 bases from J, with 4 bases in between. CDR3 sequence reads: CASSFDYEQYF. The CDR3 nucleotides are TGTGCCAGCAGTTTCGATTACGAGCAGTACTTC.

The J gene is TRBJ1-1, the V gene TRBV19, with 7 bases that match TRBD1. Germline CDR1 is LNHDA and CDR2 is SQIVND (reference sequence). The J segment lost 5 bases and the V segment lost 7 bases, leaving 7 bases of the junction unmatched. The CDR3 spans 13 residues. CDR3 region: CASKEGAGTEAFF. The CDR3 nucleotides are TGTGCCAGTAAGGAGGGGGCTGGGACTGAAGCTTTCTTT.

To note about this clonotype: An end of the junction does not agree with germline; a read error may underlie this. The rearrangement uses TRBV20-1 and TRBJ2-7, with a possible D match to TRBD1 (5 bases). The V gene's germline CDR1 is DFQATT and CDR2 SNEGSKA (reference sequence). The CDR3 sequence is 16 residues long. Here the CDR3 reads CSARDRLGQGIYEQHF. The DNA for the CDR3 is TGCAGTGCTAGAGATCGGCTTGGGCAGGGAATCTACGAGCAGCACTTC.

This clonotype was observed at least ten times. The chain couples TRBV12-3 or TRBV12-4 to TRBJ1-5, with D perhaps TRBD1 (5 bases). The CDR3 sequence is 13 residues long. The V end lost 3 bases, the J end lost 7 bases, and 10 bases lay between the germline ends. The CDR3 bases are TGTGCCAGCAGTTTCCTAGAGGGGCAGCCCCAGCATTTT. It codes for CASSFLEGQPQHF.

This chain joins TRBV13 and TRBJ2-7; 8 bases align to TRBD1. The CDR3 is made up of 17 amino acids. Looked up from germline, CDR1 is PRHDT and CDR2 is FYEKMQ (reference sequence). The V and J ends lost 5 bases and 5 bases, in that order; junction bases with no gene match: 17. CDR3 sequence: CASSPRAPDRGADEQYF. CDR3 sequence (DNA): TGTGCCAGCAGCCCTCGCGCCCCCGACAGGGGCGCGGACGAGCAGTACTTC.